The T cell receptor (beta chain) described here comes from a study of control samples from healthy donors and cancer patients. Germline CDR1 reads LNHDA; CDR2 reads SQIVND (reference sequence). The CDR3 runs to 15 residues. Trimming shortened V by 3 bases and J by 2 bases, and 13 bases separated the two germline ends. TCRdb's table, derived via immunoSEQ multiplex PCR, lists solely in-frame clones and lacks some. The data show roughly 14,000 clones, 70% to 80% seen once. The V call is TRBV19, the J call TRBJ1-1; TRBD1 might be the D (6 bases). This receptor was identified in a female donor with lung cancer. Sample: formalin-fixed, paraffin-embedded tissue. In DNA form, the CDR3 reads TGTGCCAGTAGTATGCGGAAGGGGGTAAACACTGAAGCTTTCTTT. This encodes CASSMRKGVNTEAFF. The whole variable domain, remainder taken from reference TRBV19 and TRBJ1-1, is DGGITQSPKYLFRKEGQNVTLSCEQNLNHDAMYWYRQDPGQGLRLIYYSQIVNDFQKGDIAEGYSVSREKKESFPLTVTSAQKNPTAFYLCASSMRKGVNTEAFFGQGTRLTVV.